This is a list of T cell receptor beta chains from one sample in a study of shared clonotypes between healthy human individuals. Only in-frame clones appear in the TCRdb table, and some are missing; sequencing was by immunoSEQ multiplex PCR. This table holds approximately 2.4 million clones, approximately 94% found once. Sequenced material: naive CD4+ T cells sorted from blood. These receptors were obtained from a man between 18 and 29 years old in good health. Each CDR3 is given with its conserved first and last residue. D genes are given only for firm matches. Expanded clones are given a class, and other clones once, few, many or no size at all.

J gene,clone size,D gene,V gene,CDR3 DNA,CDR3 protein
TRBJ2-1,NA,TRBD2,TRBV6-1,TGTGCCAGCACACTAGCGGGGTACAATGAGCAGTTCTTC,CASTLAGYNEQFF
TRBJ2-3,NA,TRBD2,TRBV7-8,TGTGCCAGCAGCCGTCTGAGCGGGAGGGAAGTCTCAGATACGCAGTATTTT,CASSRLSGREVSDTQYF
TRBJ2-2,NA,NA,TRBV5-1,TGCGCCAGCAGCTGGGGGTATAACACCGGGGAGCTGTTTTTT,CASSWGYNTGELFF
TRBJ2-7,NA,NA,TRBV21-1,TGTGCCAGCCACTCGGACAGGAGCTCCTACGAGCAGTACTTC,CASHSDRSSYEQYF
TRBJ1-3,NA,TRBD1,TRBV5-5,TGTGCCAGCAGCCCAGACAGGGGAACTGGAAACACCATATATTTT,CASSPDRGTGNTIYF
TRBJ2-1,NA,TRBD1,TRBV29-1,TGCAGCGTTGCCCCCGACAGGGTAGTCAATGAGCAGTTCTTC,CSVAPDRVVNEQFF
TRBJ2-2,NA,NA,TRBV19,TGTGCCAGTAGTATCATGGCAGCGAACACCGGGGAGCTGTTTTTT,CASSIMAANTGELFF
TRBJ1-2,NA,NA,TRBV6-1,TGTGCCAGCAGTGATACAGCTACTACTAACTATGGCTACACCTTC,CASSDTATTNYGYTF
TRBJ1-5,NA,NA,TRBV28,TGTGCCAGCATGGGGGGGGCAGAGCACTATAGCAATCAGCCCCAGCATTTT,CASMGGAEHYSNQPQHF
TRBJ2-2,NA,TRBD2,TRBV7-8,TGTGCCAGCAGCTTTCCGGGACTAGCGAACACCGGGGAGCTGTTTTTT,CASSFPGLANTGELFF
TRBJ2-3,NA,NA,TRBV18,TGTGCCAGCTCACCGAGGGACCACACAGATACGCAGTATTTT,CASSPRDHTDTQYF
TRBJ2-2,NA,NA,TRBV5-1,TGCGCCAGCAGCTTGGCCACCGGGGAGCTGTTTTTT,CASSLATGELFF
TRBJ2-5,NA,NA,TRBV7-2,TGTGCCAGCAGCTTAGGGGACGGGGCGCCGCGCATTCAAGAGACCCAGTACTTC,CASSLGDGAPRIQETQYF
TRBJ1-2,few,NA,TRBV30,TGTGCCTGGAGGTTTGGGGTGCAAGGTGGCTACACCTTC,CAWRFGVQGGYTF
TRBJ2-7,NA,TRBD2,TRBV10-3,TGTGCCATCAGTGATGCTAGCGGGAGGGGCGAGCAGTACTTC,CAISDASGRGEQYF
TRBJ1-3,NA,TRBD1,TRBV30,TGTGCCTGGGACAGGGCTGCAAACACCATATATTTT,CAWDRAANTIYF
TRBJ2-7,NA,NA,TRBV5-6,TGTGCCAGCAGCTCCAGGCCCCGGGGCTTCTACGAGCAGTACTTC,CASSSRPRGFYEQYF
TRBJ2-2,NA,TRBD1,TRBV18,TGTGCCAGCTCCCCGTCGGGACAGGGGGCTAACACCGGGGAGCTGTTTTTT,CASSPSGQGANTGELFF
TRBJ1-3,NA,NA,TRBV5-1,TGCGCCAGCAGCTCTGGAGGTACAGGCTCTGGAAACACCATATATTTT,CASSSGGTGSGNTIYF
TRBJ1-6,NA,NA,TRBV6-5,TGTGCCAGCAGTTACTCGTCGGGGCGCGGTGATTCACCCCTCCACTTT,CASSYSSGRGDSPLHF
TRBJ2-5,NA,NA,TRBV9,TGTGCCAGCAGCGTAGCCCACAGGGTATGGGAGACCCAGTACTTC,CASSVAHRVWETQYF
TRBJ1-1,NA,NA,TRBV2,TGTGCCAGCACCCCAGGGAACACTGAAGCTTTCTTT,CASTPGNTEAFF
TRBJ2-7,NA,NA,TRBV28,TGTGCCAGCAGTTCGGCCGTGGGGCAGTACTTC,CASSSAVGQYF
TRBJ1-6,NA,NA,TRBV2,TGTGCCAGCAGTGATAGTTGGGTCTATAATTCACCCCTCCACTTT,CASSDSWVYNSPLHF
TRBJ2-1,NA,NA,TRBV5-1,TGCGCCAGCAGCTTGAATTCCGGGGACCGAGTGGACAATGAGCAGTTCTTC,CASSLNSGDRVDNEQFF
TRBJ1-1,NA,NA,TRBV11-2,TGTGCCAGCAGCTTACAGGGAATTGAAGCTTTCTTT,CASSLQGIEAFF
TRBJ2-1,NA,TRBD2,TRBV7-3,TGTGCCAGCAGCTTAGGGACTAGCGGGTACAATGAGCAGTTCTTC,CASSLGTSGYNEQFF
TRBJ2-7,NA,TRBD2,TRBV19,TGTGCCAGTAGTCCCCTTGTTAGCGGGCCGTCGGAGCAGTACTTC,CASSPLVSGPSEQYF
TRBJ1-1,NA,NA,TRBV19,TGTGCCAGTAGTATGGAAGGGCTCACTGAAGCTTTCTTT,CASSMEGLTEAFF
TRBJ2-1,once,NA,TRBV28,TGTGCCAGCACCACAGCGGAGGCGAAAACCCCATCATTTTTCGGTGAGCAGTTCTTC,CASTTAEAKTPSFFGEQFF
TRBJ2-7,NA,NA,TRBV2,TGTGCCAGCAGTGTCCGGCGGGGTGAAAGCGAGCAGTACTTC,CASSVRRGESEQYF
TRBJ1-6,once,TRBD1,TRBV19,TGTGCCAGTAGTTTGACCGGGACAGGAGGTTCACCCCTCCACTTT,CASSLTGTGGSPLHF
TRBJ2-7,NA,TRBD2,TRBV28,TGTGCCAGCAGTCTCACCTGGGGAGGGGAGGAATACGAGCAGTACTTC,CASSLTWGGEEYEQYF
TRBJ1-6,once,TRBD1,TRBV18,TGTGCCAGCTCCACAACAGGGGGCGATTCACCCCTCCACTTT,CASSTTGGDSPLHF
TRBJ1-6,NA,NA,TRBV7-9,TGTGCCAGCAGCTTAAGTCAGAGTTATAATTCACCCCTCCACTTT,CASSLSQSYNSPLHF
TRBJ1-1,NA,NA,TRBV7-9,TGTGCCAGCAGCTTGCCCCACGAATTGAACACTGAAGCTTTCTTT,CASSLPHELNTEAFF
TRBJ1-1,NA,NA,TRBV7-9,TGTGCCAGCAGCTTCGGGGGCCGGAACACTGAAGCTTTCTTT,CASSFGGRNTEAFF